This T cell receptor (beta chain) was observed in a study of T cells after yellow fever vaccination. MiXCR was run by TCRdb on the 5' RACE reads, yielding one entry per CDR3 protein. This sample has about 160,000 distinct CDR3 sequences, with about a tenth found just once. Whole-study findings and limits: Weaker overall, the secondary response nonetheless peaked faster (day 5 versus 15). A small proportion of clonotypes was detected in both the CD4 and CD8 compartments. Re-detected after boosting: most primary clones, approximately 97% of CD4 and 80% to 90% of CD8.

This CDR3 contains 15 residues. CDR1 is SGHVS, CDR2 FNYEAQ, per germline. V shed 4 bases and J shed 4 bases, with 13 bases lying between them. Note on this clonotype: As yet, its antigen is unknown.

This rearrangement joins TRBV7-6 to TRBJ1-4; the D gene is possibly TRBD1 (5 bases). The clonotype originates from a young man who received the YFV17D yellow fever vaccine. The sequencing used CD8+ T cells sorted from PBMCs, collected 45 days after the yellow fever booster vaccination. The CDR3 loop reads CASSWRDGDNEKLFF. Written as DNA, the CDR3 is TGTGCCAGCAGCTGGCGGGACGGAGATAATGAAAAACTGTTTTTT.